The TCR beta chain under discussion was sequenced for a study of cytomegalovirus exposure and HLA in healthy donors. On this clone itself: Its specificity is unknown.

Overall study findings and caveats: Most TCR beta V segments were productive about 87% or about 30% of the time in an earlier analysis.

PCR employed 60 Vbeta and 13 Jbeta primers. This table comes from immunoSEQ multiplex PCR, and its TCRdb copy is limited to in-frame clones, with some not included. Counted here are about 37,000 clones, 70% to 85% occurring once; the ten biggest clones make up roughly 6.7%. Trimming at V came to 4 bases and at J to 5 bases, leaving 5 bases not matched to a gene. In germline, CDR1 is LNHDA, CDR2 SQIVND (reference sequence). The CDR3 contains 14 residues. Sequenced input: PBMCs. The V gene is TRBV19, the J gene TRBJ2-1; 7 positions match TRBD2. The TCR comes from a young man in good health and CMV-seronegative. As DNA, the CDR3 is TGTGCCAGTAGTAAAGCGGGATGGGACAATGAGCAGTTCTTC. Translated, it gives CASSKAGWDNEQFF.